The 5 T cell receptor beta chains presented below share a single source sample, sequenced in a study of cytomegalovirus exposure and HLA in healthy donors. The PCR used 60 Vbeta and 13 Jbeta primers. Generated by immunoSEQ multiplex PCR, the TCRdb table keeps only in-frame clones and is missing some. The data show about 130,000 clones, about 77% seen once. The material sequenced was PBMCs. The source is a male donor in good health and CMV-seronegative.

This clone appeared a few times. V gene TRBV29-1 combines with J gene TRBJ2-5; possible D gene TRBD2, 6 bases. The CDR3 is 13 amino acids. V was cut by 5 bases and J by 6 bases, with 16 bases left in between. The germline CDR1 and CDR2 sequences are SQVTM and ANQGSEA. CDR3 region: CSVPGLSEKTQYF. The CDR3 coding sequence is TGCAGCGTTCCGGGACTTAGCGAAAAGACCCAGTACTTC.

This clone came up once. V and J are TRBV4-2 and TRBJ1-4; 7 bases fit TRBD1. The V gene's germline CDR1 is LGHNA and CDR2 YNFKEQ. This CDR3 has 15 residues. Trimming removed 0 bases from V and 7 bases from J; junction bases left unmatched: 5. This CDR3 reads CASSQDKGGREKLFF. DNA of the CDR3: TGTGCCAGCAGCCAAGATAAAGGGGGCCGTGAAAAACTGTTTTTT.

This clone was observed a single time. The rearrangement uses TRBV10-2 and TRBJ2-7; D gene uncertain. Trimming pared 5 bases from V and 3 bases from J, leaving 17 bases between. In germline, CDR1 is WSHSY, CDR2 SAAADI. The CDR3 sequence is 15 residues long. This CDR3 is CASSLVQPGFYEQYF. CDR3 bases: TGCGCCAGCAGTTTAGTACAGCCAGGCTTCTACGAGCAGTACTTC.

The J gene is TRBJ1-5, the V gene TRBV2; D might be TRBD1 (5 bases). V was shortened by 4 bases and J by 1 base, with 14 bases between the two germline ends. The CDR3 runs 16 residues. Per the germline V gene, CDR1 is SNHLY and CDR2 is FYNNEI. CDR3 DNA sequence: TGTGCCAGCAGTGCGCAGGGAGGGTCGAGCAATCAGCCCCAGCATTTT. Protein: CASSAQGGSSNQPQHF.

The chain recombines TRBV9 with TRBJ1-2; 10 bases are a match to TRBD1. This CDR3 is 16 amino acids long. The germline V gene encodes CDR1 SGDLS and CDR2 YYNGEE. Trimming cost V 0 bases and J 6 bases; bases outside gene matches: 8. The CDR3 reads CASSVGGTDRGNGYTF. CDR3 in DNA: TGTGCCAGCAGCGTAGGGGGGACGGACAGGGGGAATGGCTACACCTTC.